A selection of T cell receptor beta chains follows, all from one sample in a study of PD-1 blockade in classical Hodgkin lymphoma. The assay was immunoSEQ multiplex PCR, and TCRdb's table has in-frame clones only and misses some. The sample holds tens of thousands of clones, more than 75% seen once. The sample was peripheral blood mononuclear cells (PBMCs), taken before the fourth cycle of nivolumab. The receptors were gathered from a human donor with classical Hodgkin lymphoma. The CDR3 runs from the conserved cysteine through the conserved F or W. Fields, in order: clone size, V gene, D gene, J gene, CDR3 protein, CDR3 DNA. D genes are given only for firm matches. Only some rows state a clone size, as once, few, many or a class for expanded clones.

abundance: -; v_gene: TRBV5-1; d_gene: TRBD2; j_gene: TRBJ2-3; CDR3aa: CASSFSSGGTDTQYF; CDR3nt: TGCGCCAGCAGCTTTTCCAGCGGGGGCACGGATACGCAGTATTTT
abundance: few; v_gene: TRBV5-2; d_gene: -; j_gene: TRBJ1-1; CDR3aa: CASSHHLGLSMNTEAFF; CDR3nt: TGCGCCAGCAGCCATCACCTGGGCCTCTCTATGAACACTGAAGCTTTCTTT
abundance: -; v_gene: TRBV11-3; d_gene: -; j_gene: TRBJ2-7; CDR3aa: CASSEASGPSYEQYF; CDR3nt: TGTGCCAGCAGCGAGGCGAGCGGGCCCTCCTACGAGCAGTACTTC
abundance: -; v_gene: TRBV28; d_gene: -; j_gene: TRBJ2-2; CDR3aa: CASINPPGTGELFF; CDR3nt: TGTGCCAGCATCAACCCCCCGGGCACCGGGGAGCTGTTTTTT
abundance: -; v_gene: TRBV5-1; d_gene: -; j_gene: TRBJ2-7; CDR3aa: CASSLADEQYF; CDR3nt: TGCGCCAGCAGCTTGGCCGACGAGCAGTACTTC
abundance: -; v_gene: TRBV6-6; d_gene: -; j_gene: TRBJ1-2; CDR3aa: CASSYPLWTF; CDR3nt: TGTGCCAGCAGTTACCCGCTCTGGACCTTC
abundance: -; v_gene: TRBV5-1; d_gene: -; j_gene: TRBJ2-7; CDR3aa: CASSPGSGRYEQYF; CDR3nt: TGCGCCAGCAGCCCGGGGTCAGGGCGCTACGAGCAGTACTTC
abundance: -; v_gene: TRBV7-2; d_gene: -; j_gene: TRBJ1-5; CDR3aa: CASSFLVDQPQHF; CDR3nt: TGTGCCAGCAGCTTTTTAGTCGATCAGCCCCAGCATTTT
abundance: -; v_gene: TRBV5-1; d_gene: -; j_gene: TRBJ1-6; CDR3aa: CASSLGTTVNSPLHF; CDR3nt: TGCGCCAGCAGCTTGGGAACGACCGTGAATTCACCCCTCCACTTT
abundance: few; v_gene: TRBV9; d_gene: TRBD1; j_gene: TRBJ1-6; CDR3aa: CASSNRGQDSPLHF; CDR3nt: TGTGCCAGCAGTAACAGGGGGCAGGATTCACCCCTCCACTTT
abundance: -; v_gene: TRBV7-8; d_gene: -; j_gene: TRBJ2-5; CDR3aa: CASSLAPKGRIEETQYF; CDR3nt: TGTGCCAGCAGCTTAGCACCTAAGGGACGGATAGAAGAGACCCAGTACTTC
abundance: -; v_gene: TRBV5-1; d_gene: TRBD1; j_gene: TRBJ1-2; CDR3aa: CASSLGGQGHGYTF; CDR3nt: TGCGCCAGCAGCTTGGGGGGACAGGGCCACGGCTACACCTTC
abundance: -; v_gene: TRBV9; d_gene: -; j_gene: TRBJ1-6; CDR3aa: CASSVVHVNSPLHF; CDR3nt: TGTGCCAGCAGCGTAGTTCACGTGAATTCACCCCTCCACTTT
abundance: -; v_gene: TRBV25-1; d_gene: -; j_gene: TRBJ2-7; CDR3aa: CASSAGGKIGRAYEQYF; CDR3nt: TGTGCCAGCAGTGCAGGGGGGAAGATAGGCAGGGCCTACGAGCAGTACTTC
abundance: -; v_gene: TRBV30; d_gene: -; j_gene: TRBJ1-6; CDR3aa: CACWGAYNSPLHF; CDR3nt: TGTGCCTGTTGGGGGGCCTATAATTCACCCCTCCACTTT
abundance: few; v_gene: TRBV18; d_gene: -; j_gene: TRBJ1-2; CDR3aa: CASSRGRDGYTF; CDR3nt: TGTGCCAGCTCACGAGGAAGGGATGGCTACACCTTC
abundance: -; v_gene: TRBV5-1; d_gene: -; j_gene: TRBJ2-3; CDR3aa: CASSLGSLGLDTQYF; CDR3nt: TGCGCCAGCAGCTTGGGCTCTCTGGGTCTCGATACGCAGTATTTT
abundance: -; v_gene: TRBV5-1; d_gene: TRBD2; j_gene: TRBJ2-1; CDR3aa: CASGREGNEQFF; CDR3nt: TGCGCCAGCGGTCGGGAGGGCAATGAGCAGTTCTTC